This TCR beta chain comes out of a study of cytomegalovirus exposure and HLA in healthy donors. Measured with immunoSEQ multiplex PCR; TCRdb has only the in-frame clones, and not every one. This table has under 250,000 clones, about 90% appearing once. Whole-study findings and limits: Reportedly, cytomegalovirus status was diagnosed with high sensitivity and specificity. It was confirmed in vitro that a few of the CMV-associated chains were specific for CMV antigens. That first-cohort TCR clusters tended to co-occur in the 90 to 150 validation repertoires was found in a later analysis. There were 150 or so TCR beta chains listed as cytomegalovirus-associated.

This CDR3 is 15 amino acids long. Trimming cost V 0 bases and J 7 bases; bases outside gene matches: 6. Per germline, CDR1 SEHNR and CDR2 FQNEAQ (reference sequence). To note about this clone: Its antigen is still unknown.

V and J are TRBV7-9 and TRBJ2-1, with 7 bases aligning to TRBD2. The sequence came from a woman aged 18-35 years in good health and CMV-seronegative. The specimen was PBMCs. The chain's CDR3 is CASSLAGGPVNEQFF. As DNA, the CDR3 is TGTGCCAGCAGCTTAGCGGGAGGGCCTGTGAATGAGCAGTTCTTC.